The entry below describes one T cell receptor beta chain. The data originate from a study of PD-1 blockade in classical Hodgkin lymphoma. Clones were read by immunoSEQ multiplex PCR, and TCRdb kept only the in-frame ones, dropping some. The sample gives approximately 9,000 clones, about 83% of which show up once; roughly 25% is in the top ten. Sample time point: cycle 4 day 1 (C4D1), after more than five weeks of nivolumab. Every patient relapsed after autologous stem cell transplantation, and brentuximab vedotin exposure varied. V lost 6 bases to trimming and J lost 3 bases; unmatched junction nucleotides: 6. Germline V lookup: CDR1 ENHRY, CDR2 SYGVKD. The CDR3 contains 14 residues.

The sample consisted of peripheral blood mononuclear cells (PBMCs), taken before the fourth cycle of nivolumab. This TCR derives from a human donor with classical Hodgkin lymphoma. The J gene is TRBJ2-7, the V gene TRBV10-3; 9 bases map to TRBD1. CDR3 region: CAIRSGTGSYEQYF. In DNA, the CDR3 is TGTGCCATCAGATCCGGGACAGGGAGCTACGAGCAGTACTTC.